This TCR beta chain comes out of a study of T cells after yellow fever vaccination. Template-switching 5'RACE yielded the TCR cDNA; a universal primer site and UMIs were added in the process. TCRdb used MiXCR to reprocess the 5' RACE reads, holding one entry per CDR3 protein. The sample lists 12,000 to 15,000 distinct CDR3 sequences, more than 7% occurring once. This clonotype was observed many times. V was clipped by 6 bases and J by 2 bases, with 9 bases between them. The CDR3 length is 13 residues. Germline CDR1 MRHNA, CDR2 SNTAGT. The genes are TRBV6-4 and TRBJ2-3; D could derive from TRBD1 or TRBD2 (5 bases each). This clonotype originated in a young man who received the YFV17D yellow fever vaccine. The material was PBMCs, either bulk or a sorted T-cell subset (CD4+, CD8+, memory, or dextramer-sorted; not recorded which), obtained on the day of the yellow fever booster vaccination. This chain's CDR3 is CASSTGPTDTQYF. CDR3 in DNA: TGTGCCAGCAGCACGGGGCCCACAGATACGCAGTATTTT.